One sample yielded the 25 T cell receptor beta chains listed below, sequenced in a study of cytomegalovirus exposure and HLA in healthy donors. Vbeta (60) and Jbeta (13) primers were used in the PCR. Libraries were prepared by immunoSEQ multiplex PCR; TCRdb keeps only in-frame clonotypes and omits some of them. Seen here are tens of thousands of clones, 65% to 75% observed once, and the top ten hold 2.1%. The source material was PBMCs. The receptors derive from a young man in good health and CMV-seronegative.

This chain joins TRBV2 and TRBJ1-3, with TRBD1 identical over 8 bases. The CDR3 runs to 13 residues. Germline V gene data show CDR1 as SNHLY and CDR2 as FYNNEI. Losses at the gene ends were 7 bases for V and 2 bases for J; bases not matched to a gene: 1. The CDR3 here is CASIRGPGNTIYF. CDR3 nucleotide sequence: TGTGCCAGCATCAGGGGGCCTGGAAACACCATATATTTT.

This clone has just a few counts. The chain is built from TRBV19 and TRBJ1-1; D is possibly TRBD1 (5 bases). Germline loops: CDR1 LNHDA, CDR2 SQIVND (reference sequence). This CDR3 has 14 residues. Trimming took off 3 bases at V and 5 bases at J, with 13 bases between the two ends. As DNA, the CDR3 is TGTGCCAGTAGTATTTTCCAAGGGGATACTGAAGCTTTCTTT. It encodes CASSIFQGDTEAFF. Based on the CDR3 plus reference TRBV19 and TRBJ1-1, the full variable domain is DGGITQSPKYLFRKEGQNVTLSCEQNLNHDAMYWYRQDPGQGLRLIYYSQIVNDFQKGDIAEGYSVSREKKESFPLTVTSAQKNPTAFYLCASSIFQGDTEAFFGQGTRLTVV.

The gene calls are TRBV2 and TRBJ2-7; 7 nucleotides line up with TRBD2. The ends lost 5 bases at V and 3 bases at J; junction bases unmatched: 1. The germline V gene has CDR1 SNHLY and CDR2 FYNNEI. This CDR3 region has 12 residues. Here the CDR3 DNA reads TGTGCCAGCAGTAGGACTAGCTACGAGCAGTACTTC. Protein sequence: CASSRTSYEQYF.

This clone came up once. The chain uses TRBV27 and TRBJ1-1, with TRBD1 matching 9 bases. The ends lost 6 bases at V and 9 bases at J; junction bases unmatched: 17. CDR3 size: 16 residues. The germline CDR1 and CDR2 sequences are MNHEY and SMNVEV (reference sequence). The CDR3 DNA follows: TGTGCCAGCAGCCTACCGGGACAGGGAGGAGTAAGAAAAGCTTTCTTT. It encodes CASSLPGQGGVRKAFF.

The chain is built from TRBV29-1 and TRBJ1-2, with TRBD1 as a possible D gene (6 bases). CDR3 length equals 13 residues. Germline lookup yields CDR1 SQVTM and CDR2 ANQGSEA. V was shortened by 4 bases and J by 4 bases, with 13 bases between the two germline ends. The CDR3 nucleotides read TGCAGCGTTGTCGCGGGGGCAGGCTATGGCTACACCTTC. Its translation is CSVVAGAGYGYTF.

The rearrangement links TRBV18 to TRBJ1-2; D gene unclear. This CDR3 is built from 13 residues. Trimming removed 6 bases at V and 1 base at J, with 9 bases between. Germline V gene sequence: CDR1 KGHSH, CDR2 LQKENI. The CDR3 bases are TGTGCCAGCTCCCCGCAGGATAACTATGGCTACACCTTC. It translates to CASSPQDNYGYTF.

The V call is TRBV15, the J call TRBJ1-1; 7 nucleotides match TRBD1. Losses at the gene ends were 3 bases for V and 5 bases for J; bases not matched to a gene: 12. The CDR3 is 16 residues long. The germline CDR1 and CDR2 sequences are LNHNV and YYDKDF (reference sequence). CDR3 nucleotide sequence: TGTGCCACCAGCAGGCCTCGGACAGGAACGGGGACTGAAGCTTTCTTT. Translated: CATSRPRTGTGTEAFF.

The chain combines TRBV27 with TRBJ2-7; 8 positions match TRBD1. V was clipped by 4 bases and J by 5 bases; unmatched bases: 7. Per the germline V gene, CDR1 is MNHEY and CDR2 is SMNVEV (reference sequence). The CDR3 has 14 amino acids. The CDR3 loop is CASSSRQGSHEQYF. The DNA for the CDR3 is TGTGCCAGCAGTTCCCGACAGGGGTCCCACGAGCAGTACTTC.

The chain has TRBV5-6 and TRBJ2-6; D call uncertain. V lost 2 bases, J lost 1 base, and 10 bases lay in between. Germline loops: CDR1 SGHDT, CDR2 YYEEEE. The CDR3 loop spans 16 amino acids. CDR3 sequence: CASSLDGVSGANVLTF. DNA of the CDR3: TGTGCCAGCAGCTTAGACGGAGTTTCTGGGGCCAACGTCCTGACTTTC.

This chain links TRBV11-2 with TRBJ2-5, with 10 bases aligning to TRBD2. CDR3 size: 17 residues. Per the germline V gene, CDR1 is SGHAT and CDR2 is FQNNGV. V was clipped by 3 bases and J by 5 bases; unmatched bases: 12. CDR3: CASSFLGLAGAVETQYF. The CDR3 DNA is TGTGCCAGCAGCTTTTTGGGCCTAGCGGGAGCGGTGGAGACCCAGTACTTC.

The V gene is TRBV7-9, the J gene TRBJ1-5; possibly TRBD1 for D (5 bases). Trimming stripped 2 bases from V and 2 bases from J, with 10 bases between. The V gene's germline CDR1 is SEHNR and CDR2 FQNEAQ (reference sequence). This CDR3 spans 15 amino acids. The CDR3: CASSLSLGGNQPQHF. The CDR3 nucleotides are TGTGCCAGCAGCTTATCGTTAGGGGGCAATCAGCCCCAGCATTTT. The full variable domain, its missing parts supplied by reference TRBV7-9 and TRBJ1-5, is DTGVSQNPRHKITKRGQNVTFRCDPISEHNRLYWYRQTLGQGPEFLTYFQNEAQLEKSRLLSDRFSAERPKGSFSTLEIQRTEQGDSAMYLCASSLSLGGNQPQHFGDGTRLSIL.

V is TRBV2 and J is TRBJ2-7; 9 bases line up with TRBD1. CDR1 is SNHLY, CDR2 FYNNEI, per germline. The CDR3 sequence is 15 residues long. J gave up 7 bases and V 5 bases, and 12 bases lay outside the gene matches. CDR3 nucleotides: TGTGCCAGCAGTCTATCCGGGACAGGGCTGAGTGAGCAGTACTTC. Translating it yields CASSLSGTGLSEQYF.

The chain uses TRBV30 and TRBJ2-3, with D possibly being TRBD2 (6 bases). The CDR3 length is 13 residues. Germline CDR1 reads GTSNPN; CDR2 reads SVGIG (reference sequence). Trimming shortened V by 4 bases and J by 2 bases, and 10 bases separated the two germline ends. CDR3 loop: CAWIGGSTDTQYF. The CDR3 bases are TGTGCCTGGATCGGGGGTTCCACAGATACGCAGTATTTT. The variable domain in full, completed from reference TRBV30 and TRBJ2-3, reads SQTIHQWPATLVQPVGSPLSLECTVEGTSNPNLYWYRQAAGRGLQLLFYSVGIGQISSEVPQNLSASRPQDRQFILSSKKLLLSDSGFYLCAWIGGSTDTQYFGPGTRLTVL.

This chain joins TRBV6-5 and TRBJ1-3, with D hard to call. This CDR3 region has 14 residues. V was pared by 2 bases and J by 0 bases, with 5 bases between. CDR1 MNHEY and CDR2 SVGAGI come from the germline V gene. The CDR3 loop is CASSYSLSGNTIYF. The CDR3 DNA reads TGTGCCAGCAGTTACAGCCTCTCTGGAAACACCATATATTTT.

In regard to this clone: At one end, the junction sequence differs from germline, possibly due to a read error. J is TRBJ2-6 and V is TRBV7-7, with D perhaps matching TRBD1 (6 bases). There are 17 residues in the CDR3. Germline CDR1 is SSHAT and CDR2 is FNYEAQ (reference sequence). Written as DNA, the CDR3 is TGTGCTAGCAGCCGCGACAGGACCCTCTCTGGGGCCAACGTCCTGACTTTC. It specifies CASSRDRTLSGANVLTF.

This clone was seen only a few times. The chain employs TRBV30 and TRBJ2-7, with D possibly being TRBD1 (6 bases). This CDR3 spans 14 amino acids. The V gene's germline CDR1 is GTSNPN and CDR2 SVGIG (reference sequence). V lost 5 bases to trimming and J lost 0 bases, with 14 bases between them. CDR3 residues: CAWGDRSSSYEQYF. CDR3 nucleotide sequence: TGTGCCTGGGGTGACAGGTCGAGCTCCTACGAGCAGTACTTC.

CDR3 amino acids: CASSPGGAGGRSEQFF. CDR3 DNA sequence: TGCGCCAGCAGCCCCGGTGGAGCGGGGGGACGGAGTGAGCAGTTCTTC. The V call is TRBV5-1, the J call TRBJ2-1; 9 bases align to TRBD2. Per the germline V gene, CDR1 is SGHRS and CDR2 is YFSETQ. The CDR3 totals 16 residues. Trimming at V came to 4 bases and at J to 9 bases, leaving 14 bases not matched to a gene. The variable domain in full, with the rest retrieved from reference TRBV5-1 and TRBJ2-1, is KAGVTQTPRYLIKTRGQQVTLSCSPISGHRSVSWYQQTPGQGLQFLFEYFSETQRNKGNFPGRFSGRQFSNSRSEMNVSTLELGDSALYLCASSPGGAGGRSEQFFGPGTRLTVL.

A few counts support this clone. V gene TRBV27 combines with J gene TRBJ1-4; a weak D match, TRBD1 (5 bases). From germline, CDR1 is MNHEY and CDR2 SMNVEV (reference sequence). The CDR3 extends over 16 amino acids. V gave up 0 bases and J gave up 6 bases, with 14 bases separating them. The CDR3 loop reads CASSLSIGVVYEKLFF. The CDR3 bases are TGTGCCAGCAGTTTATCCATAGGGGTGGTTTATGAAAAACTGTTTTTT.

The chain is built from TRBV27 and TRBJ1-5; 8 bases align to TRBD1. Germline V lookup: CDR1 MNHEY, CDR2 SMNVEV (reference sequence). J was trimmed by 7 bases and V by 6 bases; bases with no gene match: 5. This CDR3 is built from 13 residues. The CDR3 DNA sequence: TGTGCCAGCAGCAGACAGGGGAACCAGCCCCAGCATTTT. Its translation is CASSRQGNQPQHF.

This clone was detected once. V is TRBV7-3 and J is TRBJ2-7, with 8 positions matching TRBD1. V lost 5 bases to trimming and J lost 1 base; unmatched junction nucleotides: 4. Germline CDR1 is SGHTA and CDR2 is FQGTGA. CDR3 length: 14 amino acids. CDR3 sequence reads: CASSAGQGSYEQYF. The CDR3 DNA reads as TGTGCCAGCAGCGCCGGACAGGGATCCTACGAGCAGTACTTC.

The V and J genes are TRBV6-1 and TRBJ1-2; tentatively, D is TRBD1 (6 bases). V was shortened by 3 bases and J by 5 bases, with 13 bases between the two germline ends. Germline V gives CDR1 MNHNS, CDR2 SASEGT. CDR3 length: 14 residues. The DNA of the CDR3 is TGTGCCAGCAGTGACAGGGGTGAATATTATGGCTACACCTTC. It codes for CASSDRGEYYGYTF.

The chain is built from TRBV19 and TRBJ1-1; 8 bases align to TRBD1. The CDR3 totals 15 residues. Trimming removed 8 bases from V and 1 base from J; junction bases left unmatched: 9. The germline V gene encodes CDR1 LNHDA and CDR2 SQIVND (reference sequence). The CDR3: CASFHMGQANTEAFF. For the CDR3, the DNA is TGTGCCAGTTTCCACATGGGACAGGCGAACACTGAAGCTTTCTTT.

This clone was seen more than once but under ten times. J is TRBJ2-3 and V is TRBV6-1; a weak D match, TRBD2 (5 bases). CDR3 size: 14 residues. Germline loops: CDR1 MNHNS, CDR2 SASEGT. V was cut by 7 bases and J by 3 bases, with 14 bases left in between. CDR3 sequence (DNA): TGTGCCAGCAAGATTAGCGAGGTAACAGATACGCAGTATTTT. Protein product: CASKISEVTDTQYF.

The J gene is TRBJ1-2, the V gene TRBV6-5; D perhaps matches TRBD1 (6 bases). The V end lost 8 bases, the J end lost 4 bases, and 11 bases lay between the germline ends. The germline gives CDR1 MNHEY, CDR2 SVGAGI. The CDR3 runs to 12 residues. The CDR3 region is CASFDRFYGYTF. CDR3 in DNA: TGTGCCAGCTTCGACAGGTTCTATGGCTACACCTTC.

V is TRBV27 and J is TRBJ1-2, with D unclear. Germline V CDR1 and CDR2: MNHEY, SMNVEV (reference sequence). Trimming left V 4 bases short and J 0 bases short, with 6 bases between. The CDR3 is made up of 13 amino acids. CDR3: CASSSGANYGYTF. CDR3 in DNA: TGTGCCAGCAGTTCCGGGGCTAACTATGGCTACACCTTC.